The 19 T cell receptor beta chains below were found in one sample sequenced in a study of blood T cell repertoires in COVID-19. TCRdb keeps only in-frame clones here, not all; method: immunoSEQ multiplex PCR. The sample holds around 200,000 clones; nearly 90% are singletons and the top ten take about 12%. The sample taken for sequencing was peripheral blood. These receptors were collected from a woman under 30 who had recovered from COVID-19.

The rearrangement uses TRBV29-1 and TRBJ2-3, with 7 bases fitting TRBD2. The CDR3 totals 13 residues. Germline V lookup: CDR1 SQVTM, CDR2 ANQGSEA. Losses at the gene ends were 6 bases for V and 1 base for J; bases not matched to a gene: 4. The CDR3 nucleotides are TGCAGCGTGGGGCTAGCGGGCACAGATACGCAGTATTTT. Protein sequence: CSVGLAGTDTQYF.

The chain uses TRBV5-8 and TRBJ1-2; no clear D gene. The CDR3 consists of 18 residues. V was pared by 3 bases and J by 0 bases, with 21 bases between. The germline V gene has CDR1 SGHTS and CDR2 YDEGEE. Written as DNA, the CDR3 is TGTGCCAGCAGCTCCCGTATGCTTGCGATCGGGTCTAACTATGGCTACACCTTC. This translates into CASSSRMLAIGSNYGYTF. Using reference TRBV5-8 and TRBJ1-2 for the parts outside the CDR3, the full variable domain is EAGVTQSPTHLIKTRGQQATLRCSPISGHTSVYWYQQALGLGLQFLLWYDEGEERNRGNFPPRFSGRQFPNYSSELNVNALELEDSALYLCASSSRMLAIGSNYGYTFGSGTRLTVV.

The chain employs TRBV7-8 and TRBJ2-7; no firm D call. This CDR3 contains 13 residues. CDR1 is SGHVS and CDR2 is FQNEAQ in the germline V gene. The germline V and J ends were trimmed by 2 bases and 5 bases, with 10 bases remaining between them. The chain's CDR3 is CASSLTPENEQYF. The CDR3 DNA reads TGTGCCAGCAGCTTAACCCCAGAAAACGAGCAGTACTTC. Using reference TRBV7-8 and TRBJ2-7 for the parts outside the CDR3, the full variable domain is GAGVSQSPRYKVAKRGQDVALRCDPISGHVSLFWYQQALGQGPEFLTYFQNEAQLDKSGLPSDRFFAERPEGSVSTLKIQRTQQEDSAVYLCASSLTPENEQYFGPGTRLTVT.

This clone was picked up one time. The V call is TRBV25-1, the J call TRBJ2-1; the D gene is possibly TRBD2 (5 bases). Per the germline V gene, CDR1 is MGHDK and CDR2 is SYGVNS. V shed 8 bases and J shed 8 bases, with 16 bases lying between them. The CDR3 contains 13 residues. For the CDR3, the DNA is TGTGCCAGCCACGGACTCAGTCACGATGAGCAGTTCTTC. Translating it yields CASHGLSHDEQFF.

The rearrangement joins TRBV4-2 to TRBJ2-7, with D possibly matching TRBD1 (5 bases). The CDR3 extends over 12 amino acids. Trimming shortened V by 0 bases and J by 5 bases, and 5 bases separated the two germline ends. Per the germline V gene, CDR1 is LGHNA and CDR2 is YNFKEQ. The CDR3 DNA sequence: TGTGCCAGCAGCCAAGACAGGGACGAGCAGTACTTC. The encoded protein is CASSQDRDEQYF.

V is TRBV6-2 or TRBV6-3 and J is TRBJ1-1; no clear D. V shed 5 bases and J shed 1 base, with 8 bases lying between them. The CDR3 totals 13 residues. From germline, CDR1 is MNHEY and CDR2 SVGEGT. CDR3 loop: CASSANGNTEAFF. In DNA form, the CDR3 reads TGTGCCAGCAGTGCGAATGGGAACACTGAAGCTTTCTTT.

The chain recombines TRBV25-1 with TRBJ2-7; the match to TRBD2 covers 7 bases. The trim removed 10 bases at V and 6 bases at J, leaving 6 bases unmatched. Per the germline V gene, CDR1 is MGHDK and CDR2 is SYGVNS. The CDR3 is 11 amino acids. The CDR3 coding sequence is TGTGCCACCCGGGGGAGGGGCGAGCAGTACTTC. It is translated as CATRGRGEQYF.

The DNA for the CDR3 is TGTGCCTGGGAGGGAGACACCATATATTTT. Protein sequence: CAWEGDTIYF. This chain uses TRBV30 with TRBJ1-3; D uncertain. In germline, CDR1 is GTSNPN, CDR2 SVGIG (reference sequence). This CDR3 has 10 residues. Between the trimmed V and J ends, which lost 5 bases and 8 bases, there was a span of 7 bases.

V usage is TRBV6-5 and J usage is TRBJ1-1; 7 positions match TRBD1. Trimming cost V 5 bases and J 1 base; bases outside gene matches: 4. Germline loops: CDR1 MNHEY, CDR2 SVGAGI. This CDR3 is built from 14 residues. CDR3 residues: CASSTRTGNTEAFF. CDR3 DNA sequence: TGTGCCAGCAGTACCCGGACAGGGAACACTGAAGCTTTCTTT.

As concerns this clone: Within the sample, other DNA sequences also encode this same CDR3. The rearrangement links TRBV18 to TRBJ1-4; D call uncertain. There are 17 residues in the CDR3. Germline CDR1 KGHSH, CDR2 LQKENI. V was pared by 1 base and J by 0 bases, with 12 bases between. CDR3 region: CASSPRSQAATNEKLFF. The CDR3 DNA follows: TGTGCCAGCTCACCACGCTCCCAGGCCGCAACTAATGAAAAACTGTTTTTT.

The sample holds one count of this clone. The J gene is TRBJ2-7, the V gene TRBV4-2, with 9 bases matching TRBD2. This CDR3 comprises 18 residues. V was clipped by 0 bases and J by 2 bases; unmatched bases: 11. Germline V gene data show CDR1 as LGHNA and CDR2 as YNFKEQ. The DNA for the CDR3 is TGTGCCAGCAGCCAAGATTCGGGGGGACTAGCTCGACCCTACGAGCAGTACTTC. This sequence encodes CASSQDSGGLARPYEQYF.

V usage is TRBV18 and J usage is TRBJ2-7, with 7 bases identical to TRBD2. The length of the CDR3 is 14 residues. Trimming took 2 bases from V and 5 from J; bases not matched to a gene: 6. Germline loops: CDR1 KGHSH, CDR2 LQKENI. DNA for the CDR3: TGTGCCAGCTCACCAGGGGGAGGGATCGACGAGCAGTACTTC. Protein product: CASSPGGGIDEQYF.

The chain has TRBV7-2 and TRBJ2-7; no firm D call. The CDR3 loop spans 11 amino acids. The V end was cut by 4 bases, the J end by 4 bases, with 5 bases between. Germline loops: CDR1 SGHTA, CDR2 FQGNSA. The CDR3 region has the DNA TGTGCCAGCAGCTCCCATTACGAGCAGTACTTC. Protein sequence: CASSSHYEQYF.

This sequence joins TRBV9 and TRBJ1-2; D is ambiguous. This CDR3 has 15 amino acids. V dropped 2 bases and J dropped 0 bases, with 11 bases sitting between them. Germline-derived CDR1 and CDR2 are SGDLS and YYNGEE. The CDR3 loop reads CASSVRPLANYGYTF. CDR3 DNA sequence: TGTGCCAGCAGCGTTCGCCCTCTAGCTAACTATGGCTACACCTTC.

The V gene is TRBV4-3, the J gene TRBJ1-5, with D uncertain. V was shortened by 0 bases and J by 8 bases, with 14 bases between the two germline ends. Germline V CDR1 and CDR2: LGHNA, YSLEER. This CDR3 spans 15 amino acids. The CDR3 protein is CASSQDWAGHKPQHF. The CDR3 bases are TGCGCCAGCAGCCAAGATTGGGCTGGCCATAAGCCCCAGCATTTT.

The V and J genes are TRBV19 and TRBJ1-5; TRBD1 matches at 7 bases. This CDR3 has 16 amino acids. Germline trimming cut 4 bases from V and 2 bases from J; bases unmatched to any gene: 8. The germline CDR1 and CDR2 sequences are LNHDA and SQIVND (reference sequence). The CDR3 protein is CASSTIQGRGNQPQHF. The CDR3 DNA follows: TGTGCCAGTAGTACGATACAGGGGAGAGGCAATCAGCCCCAGCATTTT.

This chain joins TRBV12-3 or TRBV12-4 and TRBJ1-5, with D uncertain. The CDR3 has 13 residues. V lost 0 bases and J 5 bases, leaving 5 bases between the germline ends. DNA of the CDR3: TGTGCCAGCAGTTTAGCCCGGGATCAGCCCCAGCATTTT. Translated, it gives CASSLARDQPQHF.

This clone showed up just once. Compared with germline, one end of the junction differs, possibly owing to a read error. The V call is TRBV6-5, the J call TRBJ2-7; D might be TRBD2 (6 bases). The CDR3 has 13 amino acids. Per germline, CDR1 MNHEY and CDR2 SVGAGI. The CDR3 DNA reads as TGCGAATCGAAGGAGGGGATTTACTACGAGCAGTACTTC. It specifies CESKEGIYYEQYF.

V gene TRBV18 combines with J gene TRBJ1-2; D not resolved. The CDR3 runs 13 residues. CDR1 is KGHSH and CDR2 is LQKENI in the germline V gene. V lost 0 bases and J lost 4, with 6 bases in between. CDR3 in DNA: TGTGCCAGCTCACCACCATCCTCCTATGGCTACACCTTC. Translated: CASSPPSSYGYTF.